This T cell receptor beta chain was observed in a study of blood T cell repertoires in COVID-19. Whole-study context: Spain, Italy and the United States supplied samples that represented acute and convalescent COVID-19.

Repertoires were generated with immunoSEQ multiplex PCR, while TCRdb's copy carries only in-frame clones and drops some. The sample yields about 79,000 clones, approximately 90% seen once. The CDR3 covers 14 residues. The V and J ends lost 5 bases and 2 bases, in that order; junction bases with no gene match: 2. The germline V gene has CDR1 MNHEY and CDR2 SVGAGI. This clone was seen a single time. This chain connects TRBV6-5 to TRBJ1-3, with 8 nucleotides matching TRBD1. The sequenced material came from peripheral blood. The source of this sequence is a man in his 70s with active or convalescent COVID-19. CDR3 nucleotides: TGTGCCAGCAGTCAGGGGGCAGCTGGAAACACCATATATTTT. Its protein product is CASSQGAAGNTIYF.